This TCR beta chain was recovered during a study of technical replicates of blood from a handful of donors. The repertoire was sequenced with immunoSEQ multiplex PCR; TCRdb's copy has only in-frame clones and lacks some. The sample carries just over 80,000 clones, around 96% recorded once. Source material: T cells isolated from PBMCs. This clonotype originated in a human donor in good health.

DNA for the CDR3: TGTGCCAGCAGCTTAGACTGGGGGGACATTCAGTACTTC. Protein: CASSLDWGDIQYF. This chain connects TRBV9 to TRBJ2-4, with D perhaps TRBD2 (6 bases). Germline-derived CDR1 and CDR2 are SGDLS and YYNGEE. The CDR3 sequence is 13 residues long. V lost 4 bases, J lost 8 bases, and 13 bases lay in between.